The 25 T cell receptor beta chains given below trace back to one sample, sequenced in a study of control samples from healthy donors and cancer patients. Assay used: immunoSEQ multiplex PCR; TCRdb lists only in-frame clones, some missing. The sample records 55,000 to 90,000 clones, approximately 84% being singletons. Sequenced: blood. The receptors originated from a man in his fifties in good health.

The rearrangement uses TRBV25-1 and TRBJ1-3; D is unclear. Per germline, CDR1 MGHDK and CDR2 SYGVNS. Trimming took off 6 bases at V and 8 bases at J, with 8 bases between the two ends. CDR3 size: 11 residues. CDR3: CASSPKDTIYF. CDR3 nucleotide sequence: TGTGCCAGCAGCCCCAAGGACACCATATATTTT.

V and J are TRBV27 and TRBJ2-2, with D perhaps TRBD1 or TRBD2 (5 bases each). Germline CDR1 reads MNHEY; CDR2 reads SMNVEV (reference sequence). The CDR3 has 17 amino acids. V gave up 6 bases and J gave up 0 bases, with 17 bases separating them. This CDR3 reads CASSFDTGTANTGELFF. The CDR3 region has the DNA TGTGCCAGCAGCTTTGACACCGGGACCGCGAACACCGGGGAGCTGTTTTTT.

The V gene is TRBV11-2, the J gene TRBJ2-1; D tentatively fits TRBD1 or TRBD2 (5 bases each). CDR1 and CDR2 from the germline V gene are SGHAT and FQNNGV. CDR3 size: 14 residues. Trimming cost V 3 bases and J 9 bases, with 15 bases left between them. The CDR3 reads CASSLGRGSSEQFF. In nucleotides, the CDR3 is TGTGCCAGCAGCTTGGGGCGAGGGAGCTCTGAGCAGTTCTTC.

The chain recombines TRBV7-2 with TRBJ2-7; D remains unclear. The CDR3 runs 10 residues. Germline V gene lookup returns CDR1 SGHTA and CDR2 FQGNSA. Trimming took off 8 bases at V and 2 bases at J, with 4 bases between the two ends. The CDR3 sequence: CASGTYEQYF. As DNA, the CDR3 is TGTGCCAGCGGAACCTACGAGCAGTACTTC.

This rearrangement joins TRBV27 to TRBJ2-3; tentative D call: TRBD1 (6 bases). CDR3 length: 12 amino acids. Trimming stripped 3 bases from V and 8 bases from J, with 9 bases between. Per germline, CDR1 MNHEY and CDR2 SMNVEV (reference sequence). The CDR3 here is CASSFLGGTQYF. In nucleotides, the CDR3 is TGTGCCAGCAGTTTCCTAGGGGGTACGCAGTATTTT.

The rearrangement uses TRBV6-5 and TRBJ1-6; TRBD1 might be the D (6 bases). The CDR3 contains 13 residues. Germline assignment: CDR1 MNHEY and CDR2 SVGAGI. V gave up 7 bases and J gave up 5 bases, with 9 bases separating them. The CDR3: CASINRDNSPLHF. CDR3 DNA: TGTGCCAGCATAAACAGGGATAATTCACCCCTCCACTTT.

V and J are TRBV6-5 and TRBJ2-4, with unresolved D. This CDR3 comprises 14 residues. Trimming stripped 2 bases from V and 5 bases from J, with 10 bases between. Germline V gene lookup returns CDR1 MNHEY and CDR2 SVGAGI. The CDR3 protein is CASSYVPGENIQYF. The CDR3 DNA follows: TGTGCCAGCAGTTACGTCCCAGGAGAAAACATTCAGTACTTC.

This clone was seen only once. This chain uses TRBV10-3 with TRBJ2-3; D may be TRBD2 (6 bases). The CDR3 contains 14 residues. V shed 3 bases and J shed 4 bases, with 11 bases lying between them. The germline V gene has CDR1 ENHRY and CDR2 SYGVKD. As DNA, the CDR3 is TGTGCCATCAGTGATCCGAGCGGGTCAGATACGCAGTATTTT. Amino acid sequence: CAISDPSGSDTQYF.

This sequence joins TRBV6-6 and TRBJ1-1; D call uncertain. Germline V lookup: CDR1 MNHNY, CDR2 SVGAGI (reference sequence). This CDR3 is 11 amino acids long. The V and J ends lost 6 bases and 6 bases respectively, with 8 bases between them. The CDR3 spells CASRSVAEAFF. The CDR3 DNA is TGTGCCAGCAGGTCTGTAGCTGAAGCTTTCTTT.

The chain carries TRBV7-9 and TRBJ1-3; D is ambiguous. CDR3 size: 18 residues. Trimming pared 5 bases from V and 0 bases from J, leaving 20 bases between. CDR1 and CDR2 (germline): SEHNR, FQNEAQ (reference sequence). This CDR3 is CASSPRRPDVSSGNTIYF. The CDR3 DNA reads as TGTGCCAGCAGCCCACGTAGGCCAGACGTGAGCTCTGGAAACACCATATATTTT.

As for this clone: The junction departs from germline at one end; a sequencing error may be responsible. The chain carries TRBV24-1 and TRBJ2-5; 9 bases are a match to TRBD1. CDR1 is KGHDR and CDR2 is SFDVKD in the germline V gene. This CDR3 region has 19 residues. For the CDR3, the DNA is TGCCAAGGGACAGGGACCGGGACTACTGATTGGGGGTACCAAGAGACCCAGTACTTC. Amino acid sequence: CQGTGTGTTDWGYQETQYF.

This sequence joins TRBV30 and TRBJ1-2; tentative D call: TRBD1 (6 bases). Germline V gene sequence: CDR1 GTSNPN, CDR2 SVGIG (reference sequence). V lost 3 bases and J lost 9, with 26 bases in between. The CDR3 loop spans 16 amino acids. Here the CDR3 reads CAWRGFRTPKGVRYTF. The CDR3 bases are TGTGCCTGGAGAGGTTTCAGGACCCCAAAGGGGGTACGCTACACCTTC.

The J gene is TRBJ2-7, the V gene TRBV30, with D tentatively TRBD2 (5 bases). V was shortened by 0 bases and J by 3 bases, with 12 bases between the two germline ends. The CDR3 is 14 residues long. The germline CDR1 and CDR2 sequences are GTSNPN and SVGIG (reference sequence). In DNA, the CDR3 is TGTGCCTGGAGTGTCGGGGATCTTCTCTACGAGCAGTACTTC. This sequence encodes CAWSVGDLLYEQYF.

This rearrangement joins TRBV6-5 to TRBJ2-2, with unresolved D. The CDR3 length is 15 residues. Per germline, CDR1 MNHEY and CDR2 SVGAGI. Trimming left V 8 bases short and J 0 bases short, with 13 bases between. The CDR3 reads CASAGELSNTGELFF. CDR3 nucleotides: TGTGCCAGCGCTGGGGAACTTTCGAACACCGGGGAGCTGTTTTTT.

This clone came up once. The V call is TRBV6-5, the J call TRBJ2-2, with 9 bases matching TRBD2. Germline V gene lookup returns CDR1 MNHEY and CDR2 SVGAGI. CDR3 length equals 16 residues. Trimming at V came to 2 bases and at J to 4 bases, leaving 5 bases not matched to a gene. This chain's CDR3 is CASSYRLAGSTGELFF. The CDR3 coding sequence is TGTGCCAGCAGTTACAGGCTAGCGGGAAGCACCGGGGAGCTGTTTTTT.

The V gene is TRBV29-1, the J gene TRBJ1-2; unclear D gene. In germline, CDR1 is SQVTM, CDR2 ANQGSEA. The V end lost 3 bases, the J end lost 8 bases, and 16 bases lay between the germline ends. The CDR3 is made up of 13 amino acids. The CDR3 region has the DNA TGCAGCGTTGATAGCTGGGATGGAGGAGGCTACACCTTC. Translating it yields CSVDSWDGGGYTF.

The V gene is TRBV6-5, the J gene TRBJ2-7; TRBD2 matches 9 bases. Germline CDR1 reads MNHEY; CDR2 reads SVGAGI. This CDR3 is 13 amino acids long. V shed 7 bases, J shed 6 bases, and the junction held 7 bases outside the gene matches. The CDR3 is CASTRRGGREQYF. CDR3 in DNA: TGTGCCAGCACTCGGCGGGGGGGCCGCGAGCAGTACTTC.

This chain uses TRBV6-4 with TRBJ1-6; D gene unclear. The CDR3 runs to 13 residues. Germline CDR1 MRHNA, CDR2 SNTAGT. V shed 2 bases and J shed 6 bases, with 5 bases lying between them. DNA of the CDR3: TGTGCCAGCAGTGACGGACCTAATTCACCCCTCCACTTT. This sequence encodes CASSDGPNSPLHF.

The chain combines TRBV3-1 (or the pseudogene TRBV3-2) with TRBJ2-1; 8 positions agree with TRBD2. The ends lost 0 bases at V and 12 bases at J; junction bases unmatched: 19. The germline V gene encodes CDR1 LGHDT and CDR2 YNNKEL (reference sequence). The CDR3 covers 18 residues. The CDR3 loop reads CASSQEAGRLAGDTLQFF. For the CDR3, the DNA is TGTGCCAGCAGCCAAGAGGCAGGGAGGCTAGCGGGCGACACCCTGCAGTTCTTC.

The rearrangement uses TRBV6-5 and TRBJ1-1, with unresolved D. Looked up from germline, CDR1 is MNHEY and CDR2 is SVGAGI. The V gene lost 0 bases and the J gene lost 2 bases, with 4 bases spanning the gap. The CDR3 totals 13 residues. This CDR3 is CASSYSRNTEAFF. The CDR3 DNA is TGTGCCAGCAGTTACTCGAGAAACACTGAAGCTTTCTTT.

The genes are TRBV7-9 and TRBJ2-2, with 10 nucleotides matching TRBD1. Trimming took 5 bases from V and 6 from J; bases not matched to a gene: 3. Per germline, CDR1 SEHNR and CDR2 FQNEAQ (reference sequence). The CDR3 has 14 amino acids. DNA of the CDR3: TGTGCCAGCAGCCGACAGGGGGCGGCCGGGGAGCTGTTTTTT. Residues: CASSRQGAAGELFF.

In this sample, this clone is medium-sized. V and J are TRBV4-3 and TRBJ2-2; D may be TRBD2 (5 bases). Trimming removed 0 bases at V and 2 bases at J, with 7 bases between. The germline V gene has CDR1 LGHNA and CDR2 YSLEER. The CDR3 sequence is 15 residues long. CDR3 protein: CASSQEADNTGELFF. The CDR3, as DNA: TGCGCCAGCAGCCAAGAAGCGGACAACACCGGGGAGCTGTTTTTT.

The chain couples TRBV18 to TRBJ2-7, with D perhaps given as TRBD1 or TRBD2 (5 bases each). The CDR3 has 16 residues. Germline loops: CDR1 KGHSH, CDR2 LQKENI. V lost 2 bases and J 0 bases, leaving 14 bases between the germline ends. In nucleotides, the CDR3 is TGTGCCAGCTCACCAAGAGGGGTATACCTCTCCTACGAGCAGTACTTC. Its translation is CASSPRGVYLSYEQYF.

This chain links TRBV7-2 with TRBJ2-2; 7 nucleotides line up with TRBD1. V trimming: 5 bases; J trimming: 5 bases; junction bases outside the gene matches: 5. The germline CDR1 and CDR2 sequences are SGHTA and FQGNSA. This CDR3 has 14 residues. The CDR3 here is CASSDGQVTGELFF. CDR3 nucleotides: TGTGCCAGCAGCGACGGACAGGTGACCGGGGAGCTGTTTTTT.

In the case of this clone: One end of the junction does not line up with germline, which may come from a read error. The chain is built from TRBV5-5 and TRBJ1-2; 9 nucleotides align to TRBD1. Germline V CDR1 and CDR2: SGHKS, YYEKEE (reference sequence). This CDR3 spans 16 amino acids. The CDR3 nucleotides are TGTGCCAGCACCTTGAGACCCGGGACAGGGAAGAATGGCTACACCTTC. As protein: CASTLRPGTGKNGYTF. The variable domain in full, completed from reference TRBV5-5 and TRBJ1-2, reads DAGVTQSPTHLIKTRGQQVTLRCSPISGHKSVSWYQQVLGQGPQFIFQYYEKEERGRGNFPDRFSARQFPNYSSELNVNALLLGDSALYLCASTLRPGTGKNGYTFGSGTRLTVV.